These 12 T cell receptor beta chains share one sample of origin, sequenced in a study of PD-1 blockade in classical Hodgkin lymphoma. This table comes from immunoSEQ multiplex PCR, and its TCRdb copy is limited to in-frame clones, with some not included. The table records under 9,000 clones, around 80% of them present only once. Time point in this sample: cycle 4 day 1 (C4D1), after about 6 weeks of nivolumab. The patients all showed relapse after autologous stem cell transplantation, while their brentuximab vedotin exposure varied. Applied to thawed PBMCs, magnetic negative selection was the method used to isolate CD8+ T cells. The source was CD8+ T cells from blood, collected before the fourth cycle of nivolumab. Receptors were obtained from a human donor with classical Hodgkin lymphoma.

The rearrangement uses TRBV10-3 and TRBJ1-1; D unresolved. CDR3 length equals 15 residues. The V end lost 5 bases, the J end lost 2 bases, and 15 bases lay between the germline ends. Germline lookup yields CDR1 ENHRY and CDR2 SYGVKD. DNA for the CDR3: TGTGCCATCAGTCCCATCTTAGGACTAAACACTGAAGCTTTCTTT. Translation: CAISPILGLNTEAFF.

The chain combines TRBV5-4 with TRBJ2-7; TRBD1 aligns across 7 bases. V was pared by 3 bases and J by 4 bases, with 10 bases of the junction left unmatched. The V gene's germline CDR1 is SGHNT and CDR2 YYREEE (reference sequence). The length of the CDR3 is 15 residues. Written as DNA, the CDR3 is TGTGCCAGCAGCTCCTGGGGCCAGGGGGTATACGAGCAGTACTTC. Translating it yields CASSSWGQGVYEQYF.

J is TRBJ2-5 and V is TRBV29-1, with a tentative D call TRBD1 (5 bases). V lost 4 bases and J 3 bases, leaving 15 bases between the germline ends. From germline, CDR1 is SQVTM and CDR2 ANQGSEA. The CDR3 runs to 14 residues. In DNA form, the CDR3 reads TGCAGCGTTGTATTTTTTGGCAGGGAAGAGACCCAGTACTTC. Amino acids: CSVVFFGREETQYF. The full variable domain, in which reference TRBV29-1 and TRBJ2-5 provide the parts outside the CDR3, is SAVISQKPSRDICQRGTSLTIQCQVDSQVTMMFWYRQQPGQSLTLIATANQGSEATYESGFVIDKFPISRPNLTFSTLTVSNMSPEDSSIYLCSVVFFGREETQYFGPGTRLLVL.

The chain is built from TRBV7-9 and TRBJ1-1; D gene uncertain. Germline CDR1 reads SEHNR; CDR2 reads FQNEAQ (reference sequence). The CDR3 extends over 16 amino acids. The V and J ends lost 5 bases and 1 base respectively, with 17 bases between them. CDR3 bases: TGTGCCAGCAGCCTGTTAACTGGCGGTCCGAACACTGAAGCTTTCTTT. This sequence encodes CASSLLTGGPNTEAFF.

The V and J genes are TRBV7-6 and TRBJ2-7; 7 positions match TRBD1. This CDR3 comprises 13 residues. The V gene's germline CDR1 is SGHVS and CDR2 FNYEAQ. The V segment lost 5 bases and the J segment 1 base; nucleotides outside the gene matches: 2. CDR3 sequence reads: CASSMGQSYEQYF. The CDR3 DNA reads as TGTGCCAGCAGCATGGGACAGTCCTACGAGCAGTACTTC.

This clone occurred once. This rearrangement joins TRBV6-5 to TRBJ1-2; D perhaps matches TRBD1 (6 bases). The CDR3 covers 14 residues. CDR1 MNHEY and CDR2 SVGAGI come from the germline V gene. Trimming removed 1 base from V and 1 base from J, with 7 bases in between. In nucleotides, the CDR3 is TGTGCCAGCAGTTACTTACAGGGTAACTATGGCTACACCTTC. Its protein product is CASSYLQGNYGYTF.

The chain combines TRBV30 with TRBJ1-1, with 8 bases identical to TRBD1. The trim removed 4 bases at V and 10 bases at J, leaving 5 bases unmatched. Per the germline V gene, CDR1 is GTSNPN and CDR2 is SVGIG (reference sequence). The CDR3 has 11 amino acids. The CDR3 loop is CAWKRGTGAFF. DNA of the CDR3: TGTGCCTGGAAAAGAGGGACAGGAGCTTTCTTT.

The rearrangement uses TRBV27 and TRBJ1-1; 8 bases map to TRBD1. The CDR3 has 16 amino acids. The V gene end was trimmed by 5 bases and the J gene end by 3 bases; junction bases not matched to a gene: 11. Germline CDR1 is MNHEY and CDR2 is SMNVEV (reference sequence). CDR3 nucleotide sequence: TGTGCCAGCAGTAACCAGGGGGCGCGGGGGGACACTGAAGCTTTCTTT. Protein: CASSNQGARGDTEAFF.

The chain joins TRBV5-1 to TRBJ2-7; possibly TRBD1 for D (5 bases). V lost 7 bases to trimming and J lost 0 bases, with 14 bases between them. Germline V gene sequence: CDR1 SGHRS, CDR2 YFSETQ. The CDR3 length is 14 residues. This CDR3 is CASGIQASSYEQYF. The DNA for the CDR3 is TGCGCCAGCGGCATACAGGCTAGCTCCTACGAGCAGTACTTC.

This chain connects TRBV4-1 to TRBJ1-2; a weak D match, TRBD1 (6 bases). The CDR3 is 15 amino acids. Per germline, CDR1 MGHRA and CDR2 YSYEKL. Trimming pared 3 bases from V and 1 base from J, leaving 12 bases between. CDR3 sequence: CASSQHIQGNYGYTF. DNA for the CDR3: TGCGCCAGCAGCCAGCATATACAGGGTAACTATGGCTACACCTTC.

CDR3 protein: CAWSDGHYSYEQYF. Here the CDR3 DNA reads TGTGCCTGGAGCGACGGGCATTACAGCTACGAGCAGTACTTC. J is TRBJ2-7 and V is TRBV30, with D unresolved. Germline CDR1 reads GTSNPN; CDR2 reads SVGIG (reference sequence). Trimming left V 3 bases short and J 3 bases short, with 15 bases between. The CDR3 totals 14 residues.

This clone was seen a handful of times. This chain links TRBV5-6 with TRBJ2-7; TRBD2 matches at 10 bases. V was pared by 0 bases and J by 4 bases, with 1 base of the junction left unmatched. Germline V gene lookup returns CDR1 SGHDT and CDR2 YYEEEE. This CDR3 comprises 14 residues. CDR3 coding DNA: TGTGCCAGCAGCTTGGGAGCGGGAGGGTACGAGCAGTACTTC. This codes for CASSLGAGGYEQYF.